Included here is one T cell receptor (beta chain) sequence, with context. After removal of 1 base from V and 4 bases from J, the junction contained 1 base not matched to a gene. The CDR3 spans 14 residues. The germline CDR1 and CDR2 sequences are SGHRS and YFSETQ. Sequencing was performed with immunoSEQ multiplex PCR; in TCRdb, only in-frame clones are kept and a portion is missing. The sample comprises 60,000 to 80,000 clones, 65% to 90% of which are singletons, and less than 20% rests with the top ten. The sample comes from a study of T cell responses to AZD1222 COVID-19 vaccine. Sequenced here: peripheral blood, sampled on day 0 of AZD1222 vaccination. This chain joins TRBV5-1 and TRBJ1-4; 7 bases map to TRBD1. This TCR came from an adult in good health. CDR3 DNA: TGCGCCAGCAGCTTGACAGGGGATAATGAAAAACTGTTTTTT. Protein: CASSLTGDNEKLFF.